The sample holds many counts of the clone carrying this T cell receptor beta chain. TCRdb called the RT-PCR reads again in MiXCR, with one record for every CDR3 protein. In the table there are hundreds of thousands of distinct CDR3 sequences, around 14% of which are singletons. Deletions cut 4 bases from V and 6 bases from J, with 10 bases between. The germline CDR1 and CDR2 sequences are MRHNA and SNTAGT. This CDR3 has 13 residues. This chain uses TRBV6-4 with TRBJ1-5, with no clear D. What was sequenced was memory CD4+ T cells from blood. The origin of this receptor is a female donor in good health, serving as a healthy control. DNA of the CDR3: TGTGCCAGCAGTGCGGGCACCGCTCAGCCCCAGCATTTT. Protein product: CASSAGTAQPQHF.